What follows describes a single TCR beta chain. The target antigen is unknown. In the source study's methods: Sequence data from immunoSEQ were junction-only and lacked quality scores; consequently, filtering differed. The assay was immunoSEQ multiplex PCR, and TCRdb's table has in-frame clones only and misses some. V and J calls and clone size follow that table, whereas D and trimming were derived from the DNA. Of around 1,000,000 clones listed, around 77% were seen once; the top ten hold more than 0.85%. The source of the sample is a study of shared clonotypes between healthy human individuals. Overall study findings and caveats: Non-shared clonotypes had lower generation probabilities than those shared by all four donors. Sequencing of the sorted subsets was shown by rarefaction to be incomplete despite large depth.

The CDR3 totals 13 residues. Germline V CDR1 and CDR2: SGHTA, FQGNSA. V was pared by 2 bases and J by 3 bases, with 8 bases between. The chain combines TRBV7-2 with TRBJ2-7; TRBD1 might be the D (5 bases). The sequence was obtained from a man younger than 35 in good health. Some clones in this sample may be carry-over from other donors' samples. The specimen sequenced was memory CD4+ T cells from PBMCs. Subset reported: CD45RA-negative fraction. This CDR3 reads CASSLRQSYEQYF. The CDR3, as DNA: TGTGCCAGCAGCTTAAGACAGAGCTACGAGCAGTACTTC.